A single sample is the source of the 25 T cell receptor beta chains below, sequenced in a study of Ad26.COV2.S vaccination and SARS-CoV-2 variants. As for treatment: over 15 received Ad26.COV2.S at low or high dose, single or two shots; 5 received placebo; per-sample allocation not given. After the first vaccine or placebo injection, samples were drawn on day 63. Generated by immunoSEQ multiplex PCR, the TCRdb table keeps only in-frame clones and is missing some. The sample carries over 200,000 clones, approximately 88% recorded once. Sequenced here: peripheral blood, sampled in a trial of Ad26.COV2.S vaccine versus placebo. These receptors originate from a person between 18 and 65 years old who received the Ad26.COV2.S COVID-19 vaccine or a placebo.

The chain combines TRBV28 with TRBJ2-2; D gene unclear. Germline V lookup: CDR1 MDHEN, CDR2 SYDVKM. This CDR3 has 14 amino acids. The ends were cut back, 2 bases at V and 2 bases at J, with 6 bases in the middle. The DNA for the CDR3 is TGTGCCAGCAGTTTAGCCATTAACACCGGGGAGCTGTTTTTT. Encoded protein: CASSLAINTGELFF.

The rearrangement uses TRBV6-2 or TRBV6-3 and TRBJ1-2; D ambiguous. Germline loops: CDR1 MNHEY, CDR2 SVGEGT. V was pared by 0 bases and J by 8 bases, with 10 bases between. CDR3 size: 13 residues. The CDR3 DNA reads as TGTGCCAGCAGTTACTCCGAGTTGTTCGGCTACACCTTC. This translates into CASSYSELFGYTF.

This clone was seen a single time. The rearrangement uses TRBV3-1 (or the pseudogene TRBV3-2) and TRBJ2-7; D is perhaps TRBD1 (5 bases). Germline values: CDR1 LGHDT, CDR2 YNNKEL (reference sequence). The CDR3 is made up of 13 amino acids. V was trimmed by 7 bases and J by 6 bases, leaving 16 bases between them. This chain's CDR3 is CASKNNIGVEQYF. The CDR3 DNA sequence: TGTGCCAGCAAAAACAACATAGGGGTCGAGCAGTACTTC.

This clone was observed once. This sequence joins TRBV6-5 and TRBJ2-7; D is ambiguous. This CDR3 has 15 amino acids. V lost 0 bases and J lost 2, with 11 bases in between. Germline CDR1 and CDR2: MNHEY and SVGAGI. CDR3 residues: CASSYSVGQTYEQYF. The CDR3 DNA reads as TGTGCCAGCAGTTACTCTGTCGGGCAGACCTACGAGCAGTACTTC.

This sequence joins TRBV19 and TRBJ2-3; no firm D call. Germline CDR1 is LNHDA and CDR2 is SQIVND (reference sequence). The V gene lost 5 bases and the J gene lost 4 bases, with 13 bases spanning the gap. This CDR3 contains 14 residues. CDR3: CASSPTWAPDTQYF. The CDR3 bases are TGTGCCAGTAGTCCGACTTGGGCCCCAGATACGCAGTATTTT.

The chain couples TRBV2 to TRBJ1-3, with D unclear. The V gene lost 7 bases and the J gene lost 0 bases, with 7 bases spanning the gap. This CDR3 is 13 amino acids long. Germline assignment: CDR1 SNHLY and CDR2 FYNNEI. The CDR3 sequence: CASTQSSGNTIYF. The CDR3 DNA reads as TGTGCCAGCACACAGAGCTCTGGAAACACCATATATTTT. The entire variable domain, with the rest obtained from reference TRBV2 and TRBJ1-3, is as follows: EPEVTQTPSHQVTQMGQEVILRCVPISNHLYFYWYRQILGQKVEFLVSFYNNEISEKSEIFDDQFSVERPDGSNFTLKIRSTKLEDSAMYFCASTQSSGNTIYFGEGSWLTVV.

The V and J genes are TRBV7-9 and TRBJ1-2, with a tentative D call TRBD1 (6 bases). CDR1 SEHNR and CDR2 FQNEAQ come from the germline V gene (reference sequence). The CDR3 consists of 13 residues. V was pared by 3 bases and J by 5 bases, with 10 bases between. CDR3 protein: CASSFTQGYGYTF. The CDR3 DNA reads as TGTGCCAGCAGCTTTACACAGGGTTATGGCTACACCTTC.

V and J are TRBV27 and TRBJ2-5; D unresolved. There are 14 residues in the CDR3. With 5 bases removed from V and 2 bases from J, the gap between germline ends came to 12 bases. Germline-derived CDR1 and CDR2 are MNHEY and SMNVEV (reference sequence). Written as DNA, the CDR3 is TGTGCCAGCAGTCCCACGGACGGACAAGAGACCCAGTACTTC. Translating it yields CASSPTDGQETQYF.

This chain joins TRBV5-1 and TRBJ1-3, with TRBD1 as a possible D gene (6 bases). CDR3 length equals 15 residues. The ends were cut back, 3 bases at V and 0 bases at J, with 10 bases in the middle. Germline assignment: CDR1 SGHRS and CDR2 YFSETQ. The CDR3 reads CASSWGTISGNTIYF. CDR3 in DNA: TGCGCCAGCAGCTGGGGGACAATCTCTGGAAACACCATATATTTT.

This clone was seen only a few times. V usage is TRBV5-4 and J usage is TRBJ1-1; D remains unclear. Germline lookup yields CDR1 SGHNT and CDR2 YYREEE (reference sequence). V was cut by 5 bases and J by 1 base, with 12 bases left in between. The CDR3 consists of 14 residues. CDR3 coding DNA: TGTGCCAGCAGAGGTACGGCAACGAACACTGAAGCTTTCTTT. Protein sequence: CASRGTATNTEAFF.

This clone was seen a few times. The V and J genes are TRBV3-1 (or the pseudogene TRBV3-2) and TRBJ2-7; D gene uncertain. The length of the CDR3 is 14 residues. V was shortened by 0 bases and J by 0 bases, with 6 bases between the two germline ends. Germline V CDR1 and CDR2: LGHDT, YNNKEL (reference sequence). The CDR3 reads CASSQDWSSYEQYF. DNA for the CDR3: TGTGCCAGCAGCCAAGATTGGAGCTCCTACGAGCAGTACTTC.

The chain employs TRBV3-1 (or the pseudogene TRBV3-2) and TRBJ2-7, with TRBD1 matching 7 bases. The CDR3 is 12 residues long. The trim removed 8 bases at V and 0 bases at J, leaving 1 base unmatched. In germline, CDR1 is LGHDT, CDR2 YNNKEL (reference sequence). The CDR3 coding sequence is TGTGCCAGCGGGACAGCCTCCTACGAGCAGTACTTC. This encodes CASGTASYEQYF.

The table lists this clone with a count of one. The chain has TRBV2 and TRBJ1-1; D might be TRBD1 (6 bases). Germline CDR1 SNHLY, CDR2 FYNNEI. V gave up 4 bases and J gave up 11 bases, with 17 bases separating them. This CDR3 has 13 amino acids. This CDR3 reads CASSVPDRLEAFF. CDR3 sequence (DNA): TGTGCCAGCAGTGTCCCAGACAGGCTGGAGGCTTTCTTT.

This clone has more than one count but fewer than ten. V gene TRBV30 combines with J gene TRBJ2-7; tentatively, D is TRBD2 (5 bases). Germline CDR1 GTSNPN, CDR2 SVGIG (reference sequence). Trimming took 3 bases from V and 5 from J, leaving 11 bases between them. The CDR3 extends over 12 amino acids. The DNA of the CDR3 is TGTGCCTGGAGGCAAGCGGCACACGAGCAGTACTTC. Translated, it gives CAWRQAAHEQYF.

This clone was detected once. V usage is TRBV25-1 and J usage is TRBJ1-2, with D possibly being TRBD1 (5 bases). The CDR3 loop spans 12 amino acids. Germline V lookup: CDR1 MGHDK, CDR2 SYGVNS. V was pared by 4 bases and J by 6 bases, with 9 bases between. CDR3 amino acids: CASSGGDDGYTF. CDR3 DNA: TGTGCCAGCAGTGGAGGGGACGATGGCTACACCTTC.

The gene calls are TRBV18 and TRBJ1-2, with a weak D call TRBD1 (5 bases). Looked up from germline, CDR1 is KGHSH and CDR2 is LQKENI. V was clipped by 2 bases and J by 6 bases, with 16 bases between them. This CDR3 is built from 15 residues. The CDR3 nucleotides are TGTGCCAGCTCACCAAGACAGACGCGGGGGAATGGCTACACCTTC. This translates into CASSPRQTRGNGYTF.

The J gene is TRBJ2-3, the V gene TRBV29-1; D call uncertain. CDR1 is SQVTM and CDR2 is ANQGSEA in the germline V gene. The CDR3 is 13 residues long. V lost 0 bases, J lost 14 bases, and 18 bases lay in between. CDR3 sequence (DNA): TGCAGCGTTGAAGATCTTGGGCACCCTCCGATGTATTTT. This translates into CSVEDLGHPPMYF.

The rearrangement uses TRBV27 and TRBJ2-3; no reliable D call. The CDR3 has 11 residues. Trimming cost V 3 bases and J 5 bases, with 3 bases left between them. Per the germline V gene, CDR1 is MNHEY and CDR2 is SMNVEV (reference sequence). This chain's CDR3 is CASSFIDTQYF. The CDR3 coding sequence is TGTGCCAGCAGTTTTATAGATACGCAGTATTTT.

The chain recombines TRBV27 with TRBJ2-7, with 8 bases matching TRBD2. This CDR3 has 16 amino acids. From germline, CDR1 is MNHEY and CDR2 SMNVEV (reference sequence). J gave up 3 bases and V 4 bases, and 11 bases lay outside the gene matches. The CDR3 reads CASSWTAGLAGYEQYF. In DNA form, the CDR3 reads TGTGCCAGCAGTTGGACGGCGGGGCTAGCGGGCTACGAGCAGTACTTC.

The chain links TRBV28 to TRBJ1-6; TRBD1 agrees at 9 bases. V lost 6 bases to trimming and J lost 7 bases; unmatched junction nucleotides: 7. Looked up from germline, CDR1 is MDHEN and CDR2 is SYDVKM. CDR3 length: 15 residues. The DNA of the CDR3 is TGTGCCAGCAGCCTCTCCGGGACAGGGAATTCACCCCTCCACTTT. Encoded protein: CASSLSGTGNSPLHF.

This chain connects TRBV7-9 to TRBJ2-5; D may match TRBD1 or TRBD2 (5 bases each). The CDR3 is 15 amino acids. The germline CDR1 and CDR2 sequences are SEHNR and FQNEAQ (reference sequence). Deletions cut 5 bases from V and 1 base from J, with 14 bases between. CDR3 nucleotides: TGTGCCAGCAGCCTGCCAACCGGGACCCAAGAGACCCAGTACTTC. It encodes CASSLPTGTQETQYF.

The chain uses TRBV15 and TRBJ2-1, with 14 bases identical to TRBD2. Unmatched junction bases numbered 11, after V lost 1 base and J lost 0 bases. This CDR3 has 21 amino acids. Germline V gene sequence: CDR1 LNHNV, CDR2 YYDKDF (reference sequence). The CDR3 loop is CATSRAWAPGLAGVSYNEQFF. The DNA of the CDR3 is TGTGCCACCAGCAGAGCCTGGGCCCCGGGACTAGCGGGAGTCTCCTACAATGAGCAGTTCTTC.

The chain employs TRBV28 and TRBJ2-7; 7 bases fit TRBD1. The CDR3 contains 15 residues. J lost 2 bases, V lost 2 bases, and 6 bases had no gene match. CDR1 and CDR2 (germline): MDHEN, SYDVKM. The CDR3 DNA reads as TGTGCCAGCAGTTTAGCAACAGGGGCGGCCTACGAGCAGTACTTC. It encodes CASSLATGAAYEQYF.

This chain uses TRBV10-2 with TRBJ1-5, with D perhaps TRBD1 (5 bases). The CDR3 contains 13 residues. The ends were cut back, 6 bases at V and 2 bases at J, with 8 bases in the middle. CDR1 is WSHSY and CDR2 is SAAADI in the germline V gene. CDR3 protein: CASRQARNQPQHF. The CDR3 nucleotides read TGCGCCAGCAGACAGGCCCGCAATCAGCCCCAGCATTTT.

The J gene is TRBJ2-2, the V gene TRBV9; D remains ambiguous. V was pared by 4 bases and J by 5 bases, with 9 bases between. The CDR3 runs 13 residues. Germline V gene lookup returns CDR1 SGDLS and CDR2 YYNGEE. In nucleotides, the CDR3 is TGTGCCAGCAGCCCCCGACATACCGGGGAGCTGTTTTTT. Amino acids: CASSPRHTGELFF.